This entry concerns a single TCR beta chain. V was shortened by 1 base and J by 8 bases, with 6 bases between the two germline ends. The CDR3 length is 11 residues. The V gene's germline CDR1 is SGHTS and CDR2 YDEGEE. Sequencing was performed with immunoSEQ multiplex PCR; in TCRdb, only in-frame clones are kept and a portion is missing. The table lists hundreds of thousands of clones, 89% of them singletons. Noted treatment: around 19 received Ad26.COV2.S at low or high dose, single or two shots; several received placebo; per-sample allocation not given. It was on day 63 after the first vaccine or placebo injection that samples were taken. This record belongs to a study of Ad26.COV2.S vaccination and SARS-CoV-2 variants.

Sequencing was performed on peripheral blood, taken in a trial of Ad26.COV2.S vaccine versus placebo. V and J are TRBV5-8 and TRBJ1-2, with no clear D. The clonotype was recovered from a person aged 18 to 59 who received the Ad26.COV2.S COVID-19 vaccine or a placebo. CDR3 DNA: TGTGCCAGCAGCTTGACGGGCGGCTACACCTTC. Protein: CASSLTGGYTF.